This T cell receptor (beta chain) was recovered during a study of cytomegalovirus exposure and HLA in healthy donors. The wider study: Genetic ancestry analysis placed about 84% of the roughly 400 donors that were genotyped in the Caucasian-associated cluster. Findings of the study overall: With DRB1 most and HLA-C fewest, TCR association rates differed between HLA loci in a later analysis. A few chains linked to CMV were shown in vitro to be specific for CMV antigens.

V lost 0 bases, J lost 7 bases, and 3 bases stayed unmatched. Germline CDR1 is MNHEY and CDR2 is SVGAGI. This CDR3 contains 13 residues. PCR employed 60 Vbeta and 13 Jbeta primers. Sequencing was performed with immunoSEQ multiplex PCR; in TCRdb, only in-frame clones are kept and a portion is missing. The sample includes about 160,000 clones, more than 75% of them seen just once. With regard to this clone: The antigen is unknown.

The chain links TRBV6-5 to TRBJ2-7; the match to TRBD2 covers 7 bases. Specimen: PBMCs. The receptor's source is a man aged 18 to 29 in good health and CMV-seropositive. CDR3 sequence (DNA): TGTGCCAGCAGTTACTCGCCAGCGGGAGAGCAGTACTTC. This translates into CASSYSPAGEQYF.